This entry concerns a single T cell receptor beta chain. Its antigen target is currently unknown. Base qualities are not recorded, but no much larger clone differs from it by a single base. This record belongs to a study of CD4 T cells in relation to SARS-CoV-2 and coronaviruses (dated by TCRdb to about 2021). At the level of the whole study: The full convalescent cohort of around 12 patients had a median age of approximately 35 years, ranging from about 20 to 75 years. The Adaptive Biotechnologies TCR-sequencing kit was used to sequence samples from three pre-COVID donors and the naive versus memory experiments, while other data came from Illumina-based sequencing. Patient-derived lymphoblastoid cell lines were used to map the HLA restriction of shared crossreactive spike epitopes. Of the 12 convalescent patients, 8 were male and 4 were female, and two of the subjects were Hispanic. Expansion assays from other donors in the study were sequenced with a different, Illumina-based TCR-beta assay. The study assessed, at the TCR clonotype level, memory CD4+ T cell crossreactivity between SARS-CoV-2 and common cold coronavirus spike proteins.

Deep-resolution immunoSEQ TCR-beta sequencing was performed on DNA from uncultured naive and memory CD4+ T cells. The authors' pipeline ran thus. Preprocessing removed nonproductive sequences and CDR3s not starting with C, not ending with F or W, or shorter than 7 amino acids. Cultured and uncultured naive and memory CD4+ repertoires were searched for CDR3s previously identified as spike- and CEF-reactive. CDR3 homology was measured as pairwise Levenshtein distance, computed with the stringdist R package after trimming three terminal residues from each end. TCRdb obtained this table from immuneACCESS and retained in-frame rearrangements with V and J assigned. These tables miss some clones; where compared with another copy, unresolved V genes account for less than half of the shortfall, and the remainder is unexplained. Clonal size and the V and J genes are those of that table, whereas D and trimming came from the DNA. In this sample the table shows more than 30,000 clones, 80% to 90% of which occur a single time. The ten most abundant clones make up roughly 3% of the sample.

Trimming at the junction amounts to 1 base on V and 8 bases on J, and the germline ends lie 11 bases apart. From its cysteine to its phenylalanine, the CDR3 spans 13 amino acids. The kept DNA is CDR3 alone, 39 bases in frame from the first base. To separate naive from memory CD4+ T cells, cryopreserved PBMCs first underwent CD4 enrichment and then EasySep naive CD4+ T cell enrichment. Ficoll-Paque PLUS gradient centrifugation was used to isolate PBMCs from either whole blood or leukapheresis product. PBMCs were either cryopreserved at -140 degrees C or used fresh in the expansion assay. The QIAamp Micro DNA Kit was used to extract genomic DNA from the CD4+ T cells. Study-wide findings and limitations: Crossreactive clones showed significantly weaker SARS-CoV-2-driven expansion than monoreactive clones, consistent with antigenic imprinting. Pre-pandemic and post-infection samples were not both contributed by any donor, so tracing of the source of pre-existing responses was limited. The study was limited by small numbers of patients and tested TCRs. Crossreactivity analysis was centred on spike protein, so crossreactivity against other viral proteins was not assessed. In about two thirds of donors, memory CD4+ clonotypes turned up that crossrecognized SARS-CoV-2 and at least one common cold coronavirus spike. Naive versus memory sequencing indicated the assay detects memory recall responses rather than primary responses primed during culture.

This chain is built from TRBV12-3 or TRBV12-4 and TRBJ1-2; TRBD1 could be the D gene, as 5 bases match. This clonotype was obtained from an adult with COVID-19. Sequenced material: memory CD4+ T cells from PBMCs. Sample cell subset or site, as interpreted from the label and publication: memory (non-naive) CD4+ T cells. The CDR3 reads as follows: CASSLGPTEGYTF. The nucleotides read TGTGCCAGCAGTTTAGGTCCGACAGAAGGCTACACCTTC.